These 18 T cell receptor beta chains originate from one sample sequenced in a study of metastatic and nonmetastatic thyroid tumors. No treatment had been given to any patient before thyroid surgery. From the PCR reads, TCRdb re-called clones with MiXCR. The data hold 15,000 or so clones, with under 30% observed a single time. Sequenced input: blood. The receptor set was obtained from a male donor with papillary thyroid cancer or a benign thyroid nodule (not recorded which). Some clones in this sample may be carry-over from other donors' samples.

In this sample, this clone turned up many times. A much larger clone sits a single nucleotide away, making a read error possible. Other DNA sequences within the sample encode an identical CDR3. The gene calls are TRBV11-3 and TRBJ2-1; D uncertain. This CDR3 is built from 12 residues. Germline V CDR1 and CDR2: SGHNT, YENEEA. The CDR3 loop reads CASSLTFREQFF. The CDR3 DNA is TGCGCCAGCAGCTTAACCTTCCGGGAGCAGTTCTTC.

This clone was seen at least ten times. The rearrangement joins TRBV7-9 to TRBJ2-5, with a possible D match to TRBD1 (5 bases). The germline V gene has CDR1 SEHNR and CDR2 FQNEAQ (reference sequence). V lost 5 bases to trimming and J lost 5 bases, with 15 bases between them. This CDR3 is built from 14 residues. CDR3 region: CASSNGHLGETQYF. In DNA form, the CDR3 reads TGTGCCAGCAGCAACGGACACCTAGGGGAGACCCAGTACTTC.

This clone was observed once. The CDR3 region has the DNA TGTGCCAGCAGCCCACAACTATCGGGGGGGGGCACAGATACGCAGTATTTT. It yields the protein CASSPQLSGGGTDTQYF. The chain couples TRBV11-1 to TRBJ2-3; TRBD2 matches 8 bases. Germline V CDR1 and CDR2: SGHAT, FQDESV (reference sequence). The trim removed 5 bases at V and 1 base at J, leaving 11 bases unmatched. The CDR3 extends over 17 amino acids.

This clone was seen at least ten times. The V gene is TRBV20-1, the J gene TRBJ2-1; 10 bases match TRBD2. The germline gives CDR1 DFQATT, CDR2 SNEGSKA (reference sequence). With 2 bases clipped from V and 9 bases from J, the junction kept 13 bases outside the gene matches. The CDR3 spans 16 residues. The CDR3 is CSARYPLAGEISEQFF. The CDR3 coding sequence is TGCAGTGCTAGATACCCCCTAGCGGGAGAGATTTCTGAGCAGTTCTTC.

By sample share, this clone is medium-sized (0.01 to 0.1%). In nucleotides, the CDR3 is TGCAGTGCTAACGGGCTGGGGGATTCATACGAGCAGTACTTC. Encoded protein: CSANGLGDSYEQYF. The rearrangement uses TRBV20-1 and TRBJ2-7; D might be TRBD1 or TRBD2, each matching 5 bases. The V and J ends lost 4 bases and 4 bases respectively, with 17 bases between them. This CDR3 has 14 residues. CDR1 is DFQATT, CDR2 SNEGSKA, per germline (reference sequence).

This clone appeared many times. This sequence joins TRBV11-2 and TRBJ1-6; D is unresolved. The CDR3 length is 13 residues. V dropped 5 bases and J dropped 10 bases, with 12 bases sitting between them. Germline CDR1 and CDR2: SGHAT and FQNNGV. CDR3 in amino acids: CASSPPGLSPLHF. The CDR3 DNA reads TGTGCCAGCAGCCCACCGGGGTTATCACCCCTCCACTTT.

The rearrangement links TRBV11-1 to TRBJ2-7; 12 bases agree with TRBD1. J lost 3 bases, V lost 1 base, and 4 bases had no gene match. CDR3 size: 16 residues. The germline V gene encodes CDR1 SGHAT and CDR2 FQDESV (reference sequence). Written as DNA, the CDR3 is TGTGCCAGCAGCTTAGGAGGGACAGGGGGCAACTACGAGCAGTACTTC. Protein: CASSLGGTGGNYEQYF. Complete variable domain (other parts from reference TRBV11-1 and TRBJ2-7): EAEVAQSPRYKITEKSQAVAFWCDPISGHATLYWYRQILGQGPELLVQFQDESVVDDSQLPKDRFSAERLKGVDSTLKIQPAELGDSAMYLCASSLGGTGGNYEQYFGPGTRLTVT.

This clone was seen ten or more times. This clone may be a read error of a much larger clone one base away. The V and J genes are TRBV2 and TRBJ1-1; weak D call: TRBD1 (5 bases). V was shortened by 8 bases and J by 1 base, with 17 bases between the two germline ends. Per germline, CDR1 SNHLY and CDR2 FYNNEI. The CDR3 length is 15 residues. CDR3 in amino acids: CASEKTGPPNTEAFF. The CDR3 region has the DNA TGTGCCAGCGAAAAAACGGGACCCCCGAACACTGAAGCTTTCTTT.

This clone came up a few times. The J gene is TRBJ2-7, the V gene TRBV19; weak D call: TRBD2 (5 bases). The germline V gene encodes CDR1 LNHDA and CDR2 SQIVND (reference sequence). The length of the CDR3 is 13 residues. With 6 bases removed from V and 4 bases from J, the gap between germline ends came to 13 bases. The CDR3 protein is CASSRTGIYEQYF. CDR3 bases: TGTGCCAGTAGCCGGACGGGGATATACGAGCAGTACTTC.

This clone is labeled as medium-sized (0.01 to 0.1%). The V call is TRBV11-3, the J call TRBJ2-7; D perhaps matches TRBD1 (6 bases). The CDR3 spans 15 residues. Germline CDR1 reads SGHNT; CDR2 reads YENEEA. Trimming stripped 4 bases from V and 0 bases from J, with 13 bases between. This CDR3 is CASSSITGISYEQYF. For the CDR3, the DNA is TGTGCCAGCAGCTCTATTACAGGGATCTCCTACGAGCAGTACTTC.

This clone was seen ten or more times. V gene TRBV20-1 combines with J gene TRBJ2-2; D perhaps matches TRBD1 (6 bases). The V and J ends lost 7 bases and 3 bases respectively, with 12 bases between them. The CDR3 sequence is 13 residues long. Germline V gene data show CDR1 as DFQATT and CDR2 as SNEGSKA (reference sequence). CDR3 DNA sequence: TGCAGTGTGAGACAGGCGTACACCGGGGAGCTGTTTTTT. Translation: CSVRQAYTGELFF.

This clone showed up many times. The chain recombines TRBV10-3 with TRBJ2-3; TRBD2 matches at 7 bases. The trim removed 0 bases at V and 1 base at J, leaving 4 bases unmatched. CDR1 is ENHRY, CDR2 SYGVKD, per germline. The CDR3 has 16 amino acids. The CDR3 nucleotides read TGTGCCATCAGTGAGTCTCGGCTAGCGGGCACAGATACGCAGTATTTT. Its translation is CAISESRLAGTDTQYF.

This clone was detected only a few times. The chain employs TRBV12-3 or TRBV12-4 and TRBJ1-5; 7 nucleotides line up with TRBD1. Trimming cost V 6 bases and J 1 base; bases outside gene matches: 6. The CDR3 runs to 15 residues. For the CDR3, the DNA is TGTGCCAGCAGCACGGACAGGCTCAGCAATCAGCCCCAGCATTTT. Translating gives CASSTDRLSNQPQHF.

The sample holds many counts of this clone. This may be a read error, as it is one base from a much larger clone. V is TRBV30 and J is TRBJ2-7; 8 bases map to TRBD1. V shed 5 bases and J 2 bases; nucleotides not matched to a gene: 11. This CDR3 contains 15 residues. Germline CDR1 and CDR2: GTSNPN and SVGIG (reference sequence). DNA of the CDR3: TGTGCCTGGGGTTTCGGACAGGGTATGACCTACGAGCAGTACTTC. This encodes CAWGFGQGMTYEQYF.

The chain is built from TRBV20-1 and TRBJ1-6; 8 nucleotides line up with TRBD1. This CDR3 has 15 amino acids. Trimming removed 0 bases from V and 10 bases from J; junction bases left unmatched: 8. Germline CDR1 DFQATT, CDR2 SNEGSKA (reference sequence). CDR3 in amino acids: CSARDGQGRRSPLHF. For the CDR3, the DNA is TGCAGTGCTAGAGATGGACAGGGTAGGAGGTCACCCCTCCACTTT.

The chain combines TRBV20-1 with TRBJ2-1; D gene unclear. Trimming pared 7 bases from V and 5 bases from J, leaving 18 bases between. In germline, CDR1 is DFQATT, CDR2 SNEGSKA (reference sequence). This CDR3 has 14 amino acids. In DNA, the CDR3 is TGCAGTGTAATCGGGTTGTTGGTTGACAATGAGCAGTTCTTC. This encodes CSVIGLLVDNEQFF.

This clone has just a few counts. The V call is TRBV24-1, the J call TRBJ2-5; D unresolved. Germline V gene lookup returns CDR1 KGHDR and CDR2 SFDVKD. CDR3 length equals 16 residues. V was cut by 1 base and J by 1 base, with 12 bases left in between. CDR3 bases: TGTGCCACCAGTGATTTCCGGGTGGCTACCCAAGAGACCCAGTACTTC. It translates to CATSDFRVATQETQYF.

The chain carries TRBV30 and TRBJ1-1; no clear D gene. V was cut by 2 bases and J by 8 bases, with 6 bases left in between. Germline loops: CDR1 GTSNPN, CDR2 SVGIG (reference sequence). The CDR3 is 10 residues long. The CDR3 region has the DNA TGTGCCTGGAGTCAACCGGAAGCTTTCTTT. Encoded protein: CAWSQPEAFF.